This T cell receptor (beta chain) was obtained from a study of T cells in localized non-small cell lung cancer. TCRdb keeps only in-frame clones here, not all; method: immunoSEQ multiplex PCR. The sample has some 11,000 clones; roughly 82% are singletons. Here the sequenced sample was peripheral blood mononuclear cells, taken before any cancer treatment. The sequence derives from a female donor of 60 years or more with stage II lung adenocarcinoma.

The CDR3 loop is CASSDRQNYGYTF. CDR3 DNA sequence: TGTGCCAGCAGCGATCGACAGAACTATGGCTACACCTTC. The chain has TRBV5-4 and TRBJ1-2; perhaps TRBD1 as D (5 bases). Trimming removed 4 bases at V and 2 bases at J, with 9 bases between. CDR1 is SGHNT, CDR2 YYREEE, per germline (reference sequence). There are 13 residues in the CDR3. The full variable domain, in which reference TRBV5-4 and TRBJ1-2 provide the parts outside the CDR3, is ETGVTQSPTHLIKTRGQQVTLRCSSQSGHNTVSWYQQALGQGPQFIFQYYREEENGRGNFPPRFSGLQFPNYSSELNVNALELDDSALYLCASSDRQNYGYTFGSGTRLTVV.